The 9 T cell receptor beta chains listed next were all sequenced from one sample in a study of control samples from healthy donors and cancer patients. Sequencing was performed with immunoSEQ multiplex PCR; in TCRdb, only in-frame clones are kept and a portion is missing. The sample yields around 94,000 clones, 86% seen once. The sample consisted of blood. The receptor source for this set is a woman in her 50s in good health.

This chain links TRBV7-2 with TRBJ2-3; TRBD2 aligns across 8 bases. The germline CDR1 and CDR2 sequences are SGHTA and FQGNSA. V trimming: 8 bases; J trimming: 5 bases; junction bases outside the gene matches: 15. The CDR3 totals 16 residues. The DNA of the CDR3 is TGTGCCAGCGCTTGGTGGGGCATCGGGGGGGTAGATACGCAGTATTTT. Its protein product is CASAWWGIGGVDTQYF.

This chain links TRBV29-1 with TRBJ1-4; no reliable D call. The length of the CDR3 is 12 residues. Germline CDR1 SQVTM, CDR2 ANQGSEA. Between the trimmed V and J ends, which lost 4 bases and 7 bases, there was a span of 10 bases. In nucleotides, the CDR3 is TGCAGCGTTGCCCGGGGAGGTGAAAAACTGTTTTTT. As protein: CSVARGGEKLFF.

This rearrangement joins TRBV19 to TRBJ1-2; D is possibly TRBD1 (5 bases). This CDR3 contains 11 residues. The germline CDR1 and CDR2 sequences are LNHDA and SQIVND (reference sequence). The V end lost 3 bases, the J end lost 8 bases, and 7 bases lay between the germline ends. CDR3 residues: CASSIEGGYTF. Written as DNA, the CDR3 is TGTGCCAGTAGTATCGAGGGGGGCTACACCTTC. Full variable domain (remainder filled in from reference TRBV19 and TRBJ1-2): DGGITQSPKYLFRKEGQNVTLSCEQNLNHDAMYWYRQDPGQGLRLIYYSQIVNDFQKGDIAEGYSVSREKKESFPLTVTSAQKNPTAFYLCASSIEGGYTFGSGTRLTVV.

The chain is built from TRBV20-1 and TRBJ1-2; no firm D call. V gave up 6 bases and J gave up 4 bases, with 9 bases separating them. The CDR3 loop spans 11 amino acids. Per the germline V gene, CDR1 is DFQATT and CDR2 is SNEGSKA (reference sequence). In nucleotides, the CDR3 is TGCAGTGCGCCGCAGTCCTATGGCTACACCTTC. This encodes CSAPQSYGYTF.

The V gene is TRBV28, the J gene TRBJ2-1; 8 bases map to TRBD1. The CDR3 loop spans 13 amino acids. CDR1 is MDHEN, CDR2 SYDVKM, per germline. Trimming removed 8 bases from V and 16 bases from J; junction bases left unmatched: 16. The CDR3: CASLRHPQGESFF. The DNA for the CDR3 is TGTGCCAGCCTTCGCCATCCACAGGGGGAATCTTTCTTC.

The V call is TRBV9, the J call TRBJ2-1; D is possibly TRBD2 (5 bases). Trimming stripped 0 bases from V and 1 base from J, with 11 bases between. This CDR3 comprises 16 residues. Germline V gives CDR1 SGDLS, CDR2 YYNGEE. CDR3: CASSVVGSASYNEQFF. The CDR3 nucleotides read TGTGCCAGCAGCGTAGTCGGTAGCGCATCCTACAATGAGCAGTTCTTC. Filled out from reference TRBV9 and TRBJ2-1, the complete variable domain reads DSGVTQTPKHLITATGQRVTLRCSPRSGDLSVYWYQQSLDQGLQFLIQYYNGEERAKGNILERFSAQQFPDLHSELNLSSLELGDSALYFCASSVVGSASYNEQFFGPGTRLTVL.

This clone was observed once. In DNA form, the CDR3 reads TGCGCCAGCAGCCAAGAAGGGCCAGGGGGAAGTGAAAAACTGTTTTTT. This sequence encodes CASSQEGPGGSEKLFF. The chain carries TRBV4-3 and TRBJ1-4; 7 nucleotides align to TRBD1. The trim removed 0 bases at V and 7 bases at J, leaving 8 bases unmatched. Germline V gene sequence: CDR1 LGHNA, CDR2 YSLEER. The CDR3 sequence is 16 residues long.

This rearrangement joins TRBV18 to TRBJ2-7; D not resolved. The CDR3 sequence is 14 residues long. The V gene's germline CDR1 is KGHSH and CDR2 LQKENI. The V gene lost 2 bases and the J gene lost 4 bases, with 12 bases spanning the gap. The CDR3, as DNA: TGTGCCAGCTCACCAACGTCGGAAACTTACGAGCAGTACTTC. This translates into CASSPTSETYEQYF.

This chain links TRBV2 with TRBJ2-1; possibly TRBD1 for D (5 bases). The V and J ends lost 5 bases and 0 bases respectively, with 11 bases between them. This CDR3 is built from 15 residues. Germline V gives CDR1 SNHLY, CDR2 FYNNEI. Here the CDR3 reads CASSWGGNSYNEQFF. The CDR3 DNA reads TGTGCCAGCAGTTGGGGCGGCAACTCCTACAATGAGCAGTTCTTC.